These T cell receptor beta chains were read from a single sample in a study of T cell responses to AZD1222 COVID-19 vaccine. Measured with immunoSEQ multiplex PCR; TCRdb has only the in-frame clones, and not every one. The sample lists around 83,000 clones; under 95% were seen once. The sequences come from peripheral blood, collected on day 0 of AZD1222 vaccination. The origin of the receptors is an adult in good health. The CDR3 runs from the conserved cysteine through the conserved F or W. Each record gives: V gene, J gene, D gene, CDR3 protein, CDR3 DNA. D genes are given only for firm matches.

V: TRBV10-3; J: TRBJ2-2; D: TRBD2; CDR3: CAITRTSGSGELFF; DNA: TGTGCCATCACCCGGACTAGCGGGTCCGGGGAGCTGTTTTTT
V: TRBV25-1; J: TRBJ2-7; D: NA; CDR3: CASSEPPGREPYEQYF; DNA: TGTGCCAGCAGCGAACCTCCGGGACGGGAACCCTACGAGCAGTACTTC
V: TRBV12-5; J: TRBJ2-7; D: NA; CDR3: CASGLESGDEQYF; DNA: TGTGCTAGTGGTTTGGAGAGCGGCGACGAGCAGTACTTC
V: TRBV7-2; J: TRBJ2-7; D: TRBD2; CDR3: CASSYRLAVYEQYF; DNA: TGTGCCAGCAGCTATCGACTAGCGGTCTACGAGCAGTACTTC
V: TRBV29-1; J: TRBJ1-1; D: NA; CDR3: CSAYRVRTEAFF; DNA: TGCAGCGCATACAGGGTTCGGACTGAAGCTTTCTTT
V: TRBV5-1; J: TRBJ2-1; D: TRBD2; CDR3: CASSLVQLAGGSYNEQFF; DNA: TGCGCCAGCAGCTTGGTGCAGCTAGCGGGAGGATCCTACAATGAGCAGTTCTTC
V: TRBV5-4; J: TRBJ2-1; D: TRBD2; CDR3: CASSPSPSGTSVYNEQFF; DNA: TGTGCCAGCAGCCCGTCACCGTCTGGGACTAGCGTATACAATGAGCAGTTCTTC
V: TRBV5-1; J: TRBJ2-7; D: NA; CDR3: CASSLTGGGGLPYEQYF; DNA: TGCGCCAGCAGCTTGACTGGCGGAGGAGGCCTTCCCTACGAGCAGTACTTC
V: TRBV5-6; J: TRBJ1-2; D: NA; CDR3: CASSSTHNYGYTF; DNA: TGTGCCAGCAGCTCGACGCATAACTATGGCTACACCTTC
V: TRBV6-5; J: TRBJ2-2; D: NA; CDR3: CASRRGRERAGELFF; DNA: TGTGCCAGCCGAAGGGGGCGGGAGAGGGCCGGGGAGCTGTTTTTT
V: TRBV27; J: TRBJ2-1; D: TRBD1; CDR3: CASSLSPGTVVGQFF; DNA: TGTGCCAGCAGTTTATCCCCAGGGACAGTAGTTGGGCAGTTCTTC
V: TRBV10-1; J: TRBJ2-3; D: NA; CDR3: CASSDSPGRDTQYF; DNA: TGCGCCAGCAGTGACTCCCCTGGGAGAGATACGCAGTATTTT